These T cell receptor beta chains were read from a single sample in a study of T cells and Merkel cell carcinoma outcomes. TCRdb keeps only in-frame clones here, not all; method: immunoSEQ multiplex PCR. Of 15,000 to 17,000 clones listed, over 80% are singletons. Material: tumor tissue from Merkel cell carcinoma. These TCRs come from a human donor with Merkel cell carcinoma. CDR3s include the opening cysteine and the closing phenylalanine or tryptophan. Fields, in order: V gene, J gene, CDR3 length, CDR3 protein.

v_call: TRBV5-6; j_call: TRBJ2-5; cdr3_length: 13; cdr3_aa: CASSLRGPETQYF
v_call: TRBV27; j_call: TRBJ2-7; cdr3_length: 14; cdr3_aa: CASSGSTGGSEQYF
v_call: TRBV18; j_call: TRBJ2-7; cdr3_length: 15; cdr3_aa: CASSPRQKTRDEQYF
v_call: TRBV29-1; j_call: TRBJ2-1; cdr3_length: 13; cdr3_aa: CSVGTGNYNEQFF
v_call: TRBV21-1; j_call: TRBJ2-5; cdr3_length: 16; cdr3_aa: CASSKEGGENVETQYF
v_call: TRBV4-2; j_call: TRBJ2-7; cdr3_length: 17; cdr3_aa: CASSQAPRRGKPYEQYF
v_call: TRBV7-9; j_call: TRBJ1-5; cdr3_length: 18; cdr3_aa: CASSPGRQGIFGDQPQHF
v_call: TRBV7-8; j_call: TRBJ1-5; cdr3_length: 16; cdr3_aa: CASSLEGGTGNQPQHF
v_call: TRBV6-5; j_call: TRBJ1-5; cdr3_length: 16; cdr3_aa: CASSYSAAGVGQPQHF
v_call: TRBV11-2; j_call: TRBJ2-2; cdr3_length: 14; cdr3_aa: CASSPSDHTGELFF
v_call: TRBV15; j_call: TRBJ1-1; cdr3_length: 15; cdr3_aa: CATSRESQGWTEAFF
v_call: TRBV6-5; j_call: TRBJ2-3; cdr3_length: 14; cdr3_aa: CASSSGVGTDTQYF
v_call: TRBV2; j_call: TRBJ1-1; cdr3_length: 13; cdr3_aa: CASGRDRVLVAFF
v_call: TRBV7-2; j_call: TRBJ1-3; cdr3_length: 15; cdr3_aa: CASSFGPYSGNTIYF
v_call: TRBV28; j_call: TRBJ1-1; cdr3_length: 15; cdr3_aa: CTSSSFGQPNTEAFF
v_call: TRBV14; j_call: TRBJ2-5; cdr3_length: 13; cdr3_aa: CASSQAYQETQYF
v_call: TRBV6-5; j_call: TRBJ2-5; cdr3_length: 15; cdr3_aa: CASSYGTGGFETQYF
v_call: TRBV28; j_call: TRBJ2-1; cdr3_length: 15; cdr3_aa: CASNPGDWAGNEQFF
v_call: TRBV7-8; j_call: TRBJ1-2; cdr3_length: 13; cdr3_aa: CASSFGAVSGYTF